This TCR beta chain was recovered during a study of long-term antiretroviral therapy in people with HIV. The assay used was immunoSEQ (version v3.0), run at survey level. Method: immunoSEQ multiplex PCR; TCRdb's copy keeps in-frame clones and lacks some. This sample has around 28,000 clones; approximately 90% occur once, and the top ten carry roughly 4%. Participants who had HIV were, without exception, treated in the United States. This clone has more than one count but fewer than ten. Its antigen remains unidentified. Notes on the study in general: Clones showing expansion before ART dominated the repertoire at all time points. Compared with controls, HIV repertoires showed narrower CDR3 length ranges.

This material consisted of unsorted PBMCs, taken 3.1 years after starting antiretroviral therapy. The sequence was obtained from a man aged 18 to 29 with HIV.

The CDR3 loop reads CASSHGDGGPETQYF. CDR3 coding DNA: TGTGCCAGCAGCCATGGAGACGGGGGGCCGGAGACCCAGTACTTC. The chain is built from TRBV4-2 and TRBJ2-5, with a possible D match to TRBD2 (7 bases). The CDR3 runs to 15 residues. Trimming removed 3 bases at V and 5 bases at J, with 16 bases between. Germline V gene lookup returns CDR1 LGHNA and CDR2 YNFKEQ.